This TCR beta chain was identified in a study of cytomegalovirus exposure and HLA in healthy donors (dated by TCRdb to 2016 to 2017). Context from the whole study: According to a later analysis, the roughly 120 validation repertoires were produced on the same platform as the 666 repertoires of the first cohort. The study aimed to test whether signatures of past pathogen exposure could be identified by cataloging public T cell receptors. Besides the first cohort of roughly 640 subjects, a separate validation cohort made up of roughly 120 different subjects was used. To predict cytomegalovirus infection status, the study combined high-throughput TCR immunosequencing, statistical association of individual TCRs with disease status, and machine learning.

The count of this clone is one. Its antigen has not been determined. The sample holds no much larger clone one base away, and base qualities are not on file. CDR1 SGHNT and CDR2 YYREEE were looked up in the germline V gene (reference sequence). The CDR3, cysteine through phenylalanine, is 15 amino acids long. Of the read, only the CDR3 DNA is kept; its 45 bases are in frame from base 1. V ends up 4 bases short and J 1 base short, with an unmatched junction base count of 7. Separate from the approximately 700-subject first cohort, the validation cohort of 95 to 150 subjects was the group to which the donors belonged. Results and caveats for the whole study, not just this receptor: In vitro tests confirmed that three of the cytomegalovirus-associated TCR beta chains recognize cytomegalovirus antigens. The classifier was reported to diagnose cytomegalovirus status with high specificity and sensitivity in both the original cohort and the validation cohort. A later analysis found that TCRs clustered in the first cohort also tended to co-occur in the roughly 120 validation repertoires, with approximately 93% of cluster scores above 0. In the study, some 160 TCR beta chains were listed as associated with cytomegalovirus. The validation cohort had no HLA typing available for a later analysis, so co-occurrence within that cohort was assessed over all 120 repertoires. According to the authors, the approach could potentially be generalized to other disease states and immunological phenotypes. While some public TCRs were present in many individuals, most TCR sequences turned up only very rarely across donors.

The method behind the library was the immunoSEQ multiplex PCR assay. Per the original workflow: A statistical classification framework was built for diagnosing cytomegalovirus status from the catalog of TCR beta chain sequences. This immuneACCESS table, as held by TCRdb, lists in-frame sequences with V and J called but not all clones. Of the missing ones, under half trace to an unresolved V gene in checked studies; the others have no known cause. For V, J and clone size, that table is used; D and trimming come from the DNA. This sample has under 200,000 clones in its table, and about 90% of those were observed once. The leading ten clones occupy 5.7% of the sample.

Sequenced: PBMCs. The V and J genes are TRBV5-4 and TRBJ1-2, and 7 bases in between align with TRBD1. The receptor comes from a woman between 25 and 40 years old in good health and CMV-seronegative. The CDR3 region: CASSGGGLGNYGYTF. The DNA sequence follows: TGTGCCAGCAGCGGAGGGGGCCTCGGTAACTATGGCTACACCTTC.